A single sample is the source of the 29 T cell receptor beta chains below, sequenced in a study of T cells in tuberculosis. TCRdb keeps only in-frame clones here, not all; method: immunoSEQ multiplex PCR. Altogether about 54,000 clones are present, roughly 88% being singletons, with the ten largest covering 20% to 25%. After thawing and overnight rest, PBMC were stained with GMM-loaded CD1B tetramer, viability dye and anti-CD3 for sorting. The lipid loaded on the CD1B tetramers was C32 glucose monomycolate from Rhodococcus equi. The specimen was CD1b-GMM tetramer-negative cells sorted from PBMCs. The origin of the receptors is an adult woman with latent tuberculosis.

This rearrangement joins TRBV6-1 to TRBJ1-3; D is unclear. Trimming stripped 1 base from V and 0 bases from J, with 10 bases between. Germline-derived CDR1 and CDR2 are MNHNS and SASEGT. CDR3 length: 16 amino acids. The CDR3 region is CASSEVAGSSGNTIYF. DNA for the CDR3: TGTGCCAGCAGTGAAGTCGCTGGGAGCTCTGGAAACACCATATATTTT.

The J gene is TRBJ2-5, the V gene TRBV9, with D possibly TRBD1 on 6 matching bases. V gave up 4 bases and J gave up 3 bases, with 10 bases separating them. CDR1 and CDR2 from the germline V gene are SGDLS and YYNGEE. The CDR3 is 13 amino acids. CDR3 in DNA: TGTGCCAGCAGCCAGGGGATTGAAGAGACCCAGTACTTC. This codes for CASSQGIEETQYF. Variable domain in full (rest from reference TRBV9 and TRBJ2-5): DSGVTQTPKHLITATGQRVTLRCSPRSGDLSVYWYQQSLDQGLQFLIQYYNGEERAKGNILERFSAQQFPDLHSELNLSSLELGDSALYFCASSQGIEETQYFGPGTRLLVL.

The chain combines TRBV29-1 with TRBJ2-5; 7 bases fit TRBD1. CDR1 SQVTM and CDR2 ANQGSEA come from the germline V gene. V lost 2 bases, J lost 5 bases, and 11 bases stayed unmatched. CDR3 length equals 15 residues. The CDR3 is CSVEKGGVGRETQYF. The CDR3 DNA is TGCAGCGTTGAAAAAGGGGGCGTCGGCAGGGAGACCCAGTACTTC. Supplemented by reference TRBV29-1 and TRBJ2-5, the full variable domain reads SAVISQKPSRDICQRGTSLTIQCQVDSQVTMMFWYRQQPGQSLTLIATANQGSEATYESGFVIDKFPISRPNLTFSTLTVSNMSPEDSSIYLCSVEKGGVGRETQYFGPGTRLLVL.

The chain combines TRBV6-6 with TRBJ1-2; D is ambiguous. CDR3 length equals 14 residues. Germline V gene data show CDR1 as MNHNY and CDR2 as SVGAGI (reference sequence). V was trimmed by 6 bases and J by 3 bases, leaving 14 bases between them. In nucleotides, the CDR3 is TGTGCCAGCAGGGGAGCTGATGGGGACTATGGCTACACCTTC. It is translated as CASRGADGDYGYTF.

DNA of the CDR3: TGTGCCAACACCCGGAGGGGACACTATGGCTACACCTTC. Its protein is CANTRRGHYGYTF. This chain links TRBV6-4 with TRBJ1-2; D possibly corresponds to TRBD1 (5 bases). From germline, CDR1 is MRHNA and CDR2 SNTAGT. The CDR3 extends over 13 amino acids. The V end lost 10 bases, the J end lost 3 bases, and 15 bases lay between the germline ends.

V is TRBV11-2 and J is TRBJ1-4; weak D call: TRBD1 (5 bases). Trimming took off 5 bases at V and 0 bases at J, with 16 bases between the two ends. Germline V lookup: CDR1 SGHAT, CDR2 FQNNGV. This CDR3 comprises 17 residues. This CDR3 reads CASSPRRKGTTNEKLFF. The CDR3 bases are TGTGCCAGCAGCCCACGACGAAAGGGGACAACTAATGAAAAACTGTTTTTT.

V gene TRBV27 combines with J gene TRBJ2-7; a weak D match, TRBD1 (6 bases). The CDR3 is made up of 14 amino acids. The V and J ends lost 10 bases and 6 bases respectively, with 22 bases between them. Germline CDR1 MNHEY, CDR2 SMNVEV (reference sequence). CDR3 sequence reads: CATRWTDHQSEQYF. The CDR3 region has the DNA TGTGCCACGAGGTGGACAGATCATCAAAGCGAGCAGTACTTC.

The J gene is TRBJ2-2, the V gene TRBV9, with D maybe TRBD1 (5 bases). V was trimmed by 0 bases and J by 3 bases, leaving 15 bases between them. Germline CDR1 SGDLS, CDR2 YYNGEE. This CDR3 comprises 17 residues. The CDR3 spells CASSVDSPGRDTGELFF. CDR3 DNA: TGTGCCAGCAGCGTAGACAGCCCGGGCAGGGACACCGGGGAGCTGTTTTTT.

The V call is TRBV9, the J call TRBJ2-5, with D maybe TRBD1 (5 bases). The CDR3 totals 13 residues. Germline CDR1 is SGDLS and CDR2 is YYNGEE. V was shortened by 3 bases and J by 5 bases, with 11 bases between the two germline ends. The CDR3 DNA follows: TGTGCCAGCAGCGCCAGGGTTTCTGAGACCCAGTACTTC. It translates to CASSARVSETQYF.

The chain recombines TRBV5-1 with TRBJ2-1, with D possibly matching TRBD1 (6 bases). The CDR3 has 15 residues. CDR1 and CDR2 from the germline V gene are SGHRS and YFSETQ. V gave up 0 bases and J gave up 12 bases, with 19 bases separating them. The CDR3 DNA follows: TGCGCCAGCAGCTTGGCGCCAGGGGTTCAAGGGGGGCAGTTCTTC. As protein: CASSLAPGVQGGQFF.

This rearrangement joins TRBV10-3 to TRBJ2-7, with 7 bases matching TRBD1. This CDR3 contains 15 residues. V dropped 3 bases and J dropped 2; count of bases not matched to a gene: 7. CDR1 ENHRY and CDR2 SYGVKD come from the germline V gene. CDR3: CAISDREGATYEQYF. DNA for the CDR3: TGTGCCATCAGTGATAGAGAGGGGGCCACCTACGAGCAGTACTTC.

V usage is TRBV29-1 and J usage is TRBJ2-2; TRBD1 aligns across 8 bases. The ends lost 7 bases at V and 1 base at J; junction bases unmatched: 5. CDR3 length equals 14 residues. Germline V gene sequence: CDR1 SQVTM, CDR2 ANQGSEA. The CDR3 coding sequence is TGCAGCGGCGCCGGGACAGGGAACACCGGGGAGCTGTTTTTT. This codes for CSGAGTGNTGELFF.

This clone was seen a single time. The V and J genes are TRBV29-1 and TRBJ2-7, with TRBD1 identical over 8 bases. The junction had 10 bases not matched to a gene; V was cut back by 1 base and J by 5 bases. The CDR3 runs 15 residues. The germline V gene has CDR1 SQVTM and CDR2 ANQGSEA. Here the CDR3 DNA reads TGCAGCGTTGAAGGGGGGACAGGAGGTCGCGACGAGCAGTACTTC. Translated: CSVEGGTGGRDEQYF.

The genes are TRBV2 and TRBJ2-1; 7 nucleotides agree with TRBD2. This CDR3 has 15 residues. The V segment lost 6 bases and the J segment 2 bases; nucleotides outside the gene matches: 7. Germline V gives CDR1 SNHLY, CDR2 FYNNEI. CDR3 in DNA: TGTGCCAGCAGGGCCCTAGCGGCCACCTACAATGAGCAGTTCTTC. Protein product: CASRALAATYNEQFF.

The rearrangement joins TRBV13 to TRBJ2-1; 14 nucleotides align to TRBD2. Per the germline V gene, CDR1 is PRHDT and CDR2 is FYEKMQ (reference sequence). The J segment lost 7 bases and the V segment lost 4 bases, leaving 6 bases of the junction unmatched. The CDR3 contains 16 residues. The CDR3 loop reads CASSSRGLAGVNEQFF. The CDR3 DNA reads TGTGCCAGCAGCTCTAGGGGACTAGCGGGGGTTAATGAGCAGTTCTTC.

The J gene is TRBJ1-2, the V gene TRBV2; D might be TRBD1 (6 bases). The CDR3 spans 14 residues. Germline V gives CDR1 SNHLY, CDR2 FYNNEI. CDR3 in amino acids: CATQRTVPIYGYTF. The CDR3 nucleotides are TGTGCTACTCAGAGGACAGTTCCTATCTATGGCTACACCTTC.

In its sample, this clone was seen a few times. The chain recombines TRBV5-4 with TRBJ2-3, with 7 bases aligning to TRBD2. The CDR3 runs to 15 residues. CDR1 is SGHNT and CDR2 is YYREEE in the germline V gene (reference sequence). Trimming cost V 1 base and J 7 bases; bases outside gene matches: 9. This chain's CDR3 is CASSLFGGGDYTQYF. Here the CDR3 DNA reads TGTGCCAGCAGCTTGTTTGGGGGAGGGGATTATACGCAGTATTTT.

V and J are TRBV9 and TRBJ1-1; TRBD1 might be the D (5 bases). The CDR3 has 13 residues. With 0 bases removed from V and 4 bases from J, the gap between germline ends came to 7 bases. Germline values: CDR1 SGDLS, CDR2 YYNGEE. The CDR3 coding sequence is TGTGCCAGCAGCGTAGGACAGTTCACTGAAGCTTTCTTT. This sequence encodes CASSVGQFTEAFF.

This chain uses TRBV2 with TRBJ1-1; D is undetermined. Germline lookup yields CDR1 SNHLY and CDR2 FYNNEI. The CDR3 is 10 amino acids. Trimming left V 7 bases short and J 7 bases short, with 7 bases between. Written as DNA, the CDR3 is TGTGCCAGCAATAGATATGAAGCTTTCTTT. Residues: CASNRYEAFF.

The J gene is TRBJ2-5, the V gene TRBV19; tentative D call: TRBD1 (6 bases). CDR1 is LNHDA, CDR2 SQIVND, per germline (reference sequence). V was cut by 5 bases and J by 4 bases, with 11 bases left in between. The CDR3 spans 13 residues. The CDR3 here is CASSPAGAETQYF. The CDR3 nucleotides read TGTGCCAGTAGTCCGGCAGGGGCAGAGACCCAGTACTTC.

The V and J genes are TRBV27 and TRBJ2-7; possible D gene TRBD2, 5 bases. The V gene's germline CDR1 is MNHEY and CDR2 SMNVEV (reference sequence). The CDR3 covers 16 residues. V dropped 0 bases and J dropped 0 bases, with 12 bases sitting between them. The CDR3 sequence: CASSLSVLALSYEQYF. The CDR3 nucleotides are TGTGCCAGCAGTTTATCCGTTCTAGCCCTCTCCTACGAGCAGTACTTC.

The V gene is TRBV7-3, the J gene TRBJ2-7; TRBD2 matches at 7 bases. Trimming at V came to 4 bases and at J to 5 bases, leaving 5 bases not matched to a gene. The CDR3 runs to 13 residues. Germline loops: CDR1 SGHTA, CDR2 FQGTGA. This chain's CDR3 is CASSSGTTDEQYF. CDR3 bases: TGTGCCAGCAGCTCCGGGACTACCGACGAGCAGTACTTC.

This chain uses TRBV28 with TRBJ2-7, with TRBD2 matching over 8 bases. Germline CDR1 MDHEN, CDR2 SYDVKM. The CDR3 sequence is 15 residues long. V trimming: 6 bases; J trimming: 3 bases; junction bases outside the gene matches: 10. Written as DNA, the CDR3 is TGTGCCAGCAGCACCAGGACTAGCATGGTCTACGAGCAGTACTTC. Translation gives CASSTRTSMVYEQYF. The full variable domain, in which reference TRBV28 and TRBJ2-7 provide the parts outside the CDR3, is DVKVTQSSRYLVKRTGEKVFLECVQDMDHENMFWYRQDPGLGLRLIYFSYDVKMKEKGDIPEGYSVSREKKERFSLILESASTNQTSMYLCASSTRTSMVYEQYFGPGTRLTVT.

The chain combines TRBV4-3 with TRBJ2-7; 11 bases are a match to TRBD1. Germline loops: CDR1 LGHNA, CDR2 YSLEER. The CDR3 contains 17 residues. Germline trimming cut 3 bases from V and 5 bases from J; bases unmatched to any gene: 12. CDR3 amino acids: CASSQSGTGGLFHEQYF. The CDR3 bases are TGCGCCAGCAGCCAGTCCGGGACAGGGGGTTTATTCCACGAGCAGTACTTC.

V and J are TRBV18 and TRBJ1-1; possible D gene TRBD1, 5 bases. The germline gives CDR1 KGHSH, CDR2 LQKENI. The CDR3 totals 14 residues. The V gene lost 0 bases and the J gene lost 2 bases, with 7 bases spanning the gap. The CDR3 DNA sequence: TGTGCCAGCTCACCACCGGGACTAAACACTGAAGCTTTCTTT. Translating gives CASSPPGLNTEAFF.

J is TRBJ2-3 and V is TRBV30; D not certain. Germline V gene data show CDR1 as GTSNPN and CDR2 as SVGIG (reference sequence). Trimming took off 2 bases at V and 2 bases at J, with 26 bases between the two ends. The CDR3 length is 19 residues. Here the CDR3 reads CAWSPWAGRVVSSTDTQYF. In DNA, the CDR3 is TGTGCCTGGAGTCCCTGGGCAGGTAGAGTAGTATCTTCCACAGATACGCAGTATTTT.

The sample holds one count of this clone. The J gene is TRBJ2-7, the V gene TRBV7-2; D remains unclear. The CDR3 runs to 13 residues. Germline loops: CDR1 SGHTA, CDR2 FQGNSA. V shed 2 bases and J shed 5 bases, with 10 bases lying between them. The CDR3, as DNA: TGTGCCAGCAGCTTACCAGGTCTCAACGAGCAGTACTTC. Protein product: CASSLPGLNEQYF. Variable domain in full (rest from reference TRBV7-2 and TRBJ2-7): GAGVSQSPSNKVTEKGKDVELRCDPISGHTALYWYRQSLGQGLEFLIYFQGNSAPDKSGLPSDRFSAERTGGSVSTLTIQRTQQEDSAVYLCASSLPGLNEQYFGPGTRLTVT.

The chain combines TRBV19 with TRBJ1-1; 8 nucleotides agree with TRBD1. Germline assignment: CDR1 LNHDA and CDR2 SQIVND (reference sequence). This CDR3 region has 14 residues. The trim removed 3 bases at V and 6 bases at J, leaving 6 bases unmatched. The CDR3 DNA follows: TGTGCCAGTAGTATTATGGCGGACAGGGCTGAAGCTTTCTTT. Its protein is CASSIMADRAEAFF.

The sample holds a few counts of this clone. The V and J genes are TRBV7-9 and TRBJ1-4; a weak D match, TRBD1 (5 bases). The length of the CDR3 is 14 residues. Germline V CDR1 and CDR2: SEHNR, FQNEAQ (reference sequence). V shed 5 bases and J shed 8 bases, with 15 bases lying between them. CDR3 residues: CASSPTGLGEKLFF. The CDR3 DNA follows: TGTGCCAGCAGCCCTACAGGCCTAGGGGAAAAACTGTTTTTT.